This T cell receptor (beta chain) stems from a study of T cells in localized non-small cell lung cancer. Study-wide results and caveats: Of the top 100 tumor clones, median roughly 60 were in adjacent lung, over 25 among its top 100. Higher blood T cell density went with longer overall survival.

The CDR3 length is 15 residues. V shed 3 bases and J shed 0 bases, with 8 bases lying between them. Germline V gene data show CDR1 as MNHEY and CDR2 as SMNVEV (reference sequence). A word on this clone: The antigen is undetermined.

Libraries were prepared by immunoSEQ multiplex PCR; TCRdb keeps only in-frame clonotypes and omits some of them. Seen here are 53,000 or so clones, 80% to 95% observed once, and the top ten hold nearly 20%. The receptor was isolated from a man aged 35 to 69 with stage I lung adenocarcinoma. The source was peripheral blood, collected before any cancer treatment. This chain joins TRBV27 and TRBJ2-2; D is unclear. CDR3 coding DNA: TGTGCCAGCAGTTTTTTTAGCCCGAACACCGGGGAGCTGTTTTTT. Amino acid sequence: CASSFFSPNTGELFF.